Listed below are T cell receptor beta chains from one sample, sequenced in a study of shared clonotypes between healthy human individuals. The table came from immunoSEQ multiplex PCR; TCRdb's copy has only in-frame clones and leaves some out. This table has roughly 500,000 clones, around 73% appearing once. Input material: PBMCs. The source of these receptors is a woman aged 40-49 years in good health. Some clones in this sample may be carry-over from other donors' samples. The CDR3 runs from the conserved cysteine through the conserved F or W. D genes are given only for firm matches. Clone size is shown for a subset of rows, as once, few, many or a class of expanded clone.

size	V	J	D	DNA	CDR3
NA	TRBV9	TRBJ2-1	TRBD2	TGTGCCAGCAGCGTAGGACTTTCCTCAGCGGGAGAATACAATGAGCAGTTCTTC	CASSVGLSSAGEYNEQFF
NA	TRBV11-3	TRBJ2-2	NA	TGTGCCAGCAGCTTAGCAGGGTATGGCGGGGAGCTGTTTTTT	CASSLAGYGGELFF
NA	TRBV11-2	TRBJ1-1	NA	TGTGCCAGCAGCTCACAGGGGAACACTGAAGCTTTCTTT	CASSSQGNTEAFF
NA	TRBV6-1	TRBJ1-1	TRBD1	TGTGCCAGCAGTGATGGGACAGTTAAAGCTTTCTTT	CASSDGTVKAFF
NA	TRBV19	TRBJ1-1	NA	TGTGCCAGTAGTACCGGGCGGAGGAAGGGGACTGAAGCTTTCTTT	CASSTGRRKGTEAFF
NA	TRBV12-5	TRBJ1-3	TRBD1	TGTGCTAGTGGGGCGACAGGGGGAAGCGACACCATATATTTT	CASGATGGSDTIYF
NA	TRBV6-1	TRBJ2-5	TRBD1	TGTGCCAGCACCACGGACAGGGATCAAGAGACCCAGTACTTC	CASTTDRDQETQYF
NA	TRBV30	TRBJ1-4	NA	TGTGCCTGCTGGGGGCCAGGTAATGAAAAACTGTTTTTT	CACWGPGNEKLFF
NA	TRBV11-3	TRBJ2-3	NA	TGTGCCAGCAGCCTGGGACTTAGCACAGATACGCAGTATTTT	CASSLGLSTDTQYF
NA	TRBV5-1	TRBJ2-1	TRBD1	TGCGCCAGCAGCCACGGGACAGGGTCGGGAGATGAGCAGTTCTTC	CASSHGTGSGDEQFF
NA	TRBV19	TRBJ1-1	TRBD1	TGTGCCTCTCGCGGACAGGGGGCGAGGGACACTGAAGCTTTCTTT	CASRGQGARDTEAFF
few	TRBV7-2	TRBJ2-7	NA	TGTGCCAGCAGCTTAGTTCGGGCAGGGACGTACGAGCAGTACTTC	CASSLVRAGTYEQYF
NA	TRBV30	TRBJ1-4	NA	TGTGCCTGGAGTGCTGGGGTTCGCGAAAAACTGTTTTTT	CAWSAGVREKLFF
NA	TRBV7-2	TRBJ2-5	NA	TGTGCCAGCAGCTTAGCGGGGCCCGGGCCAGAACAAGAGACCCAGTACTTC	CASSLAGPGPEQETQYF
NA	TRBV6-5	TRBJ2-5	TRBD1	TGTGCCAGCAGTTATTTCGGACAGGGGATGGGGGAGACCCAGTACTTC	CASSYFGQGMGETQYF
NA	TRBV7-6	TRBJ2-1	NA	TGTGCCAGCAGCTTGGCGTGGCGGAGCTCCTACAATGAGCAGTTCTTC	CASSLAWRSSYNEQFF
NA	TRBV7-3	TRBJ2-5	TRBD2	TGTGCCAGCAGCTTGCGGCTAGCGGGGTTCCAAGAGACCCAGTACTTC	CASSLRLAGFQETQYF
NA	TRBV7-9	TRBJ1-5	TRBD1	TGTGCCAGCAGCTTAGGGGGACAGGGCTCGCCCCAGCATTTT	CASSLGGQGSPQHF
NA	TRBV5-1	TRBJ1-1	TRBD1	TGCGCCAGCAGCTCTCCTCGACAGGGGGACACTGAAGCTTTCTTT	CASSSPRQGDTEAFF
NA	TRBV7-9	TRBJ2-1	TRBD2	TGTGCCCGATATAGCGGGAGGGCACACAATGAGCAGTTCTTC	CARYSGRAHNEQFF
once	TRBV28	TRBJ1-1	TRBD1	TGTGCCAGCAGTCTCCAGGGGGCTGAAGCTTTCTTT	CASSLQGAEAFF
NA	TRBV9	TRBJ2-2	TRBD2	TGTGCCAGCACCGGGACTAGCGGGAGGGAATATACCGGGGAGCTGTTTTTT	CASTGTSGREYTGELFF
NA	TRBV10-2	TRBJ2-1	TRBD2	TGCGCCAGCAGAGAACTAGCGGGACCCTACAATGAGCAGTTCTTC	CASRELAGPYNEQFF
NA	TRBV27	TRBJ2-2	NA	TGTGCCAGCAGCCATGGGCGACGGGGCACCGGGGAGCTGTTTTTT	CASSHGRRGTGELFF
once	TRBV11-1	TRBJ2-3	TRBD2	TGTGCCAGCAGCCGCGGGAGCGATACGCAGTATTTT	CASSRGSDTQYF
NA	TRBV10-3	TRBJ1-5	NA	TGTGCCATCAGTGACGCGTTACAGGGTAACAATCAGCCCCAGCATTTT	CAISDALQGNNQPQHF
few	TRBV20-1	TRBJ2-7	NA	TGCAGTGTTGGGGGGTGGGAGCAGTACTTC	CSVGGWEQYF
NA	TRBV19	TRBJ1-4	NA	TGTGGGACGGCCCTTAATGAAAAACTGTTTTTT	CGTALNEKLFF
NA	TRBV18	TRBJ1-1	NA	TGTGCCAGCTCACCGCTCGATAGGAACACTGAAGCTTTCTTT	CASSPLDRNTEAFF
NA	TRBV4-3	TRBJ2-5	NA	TGCGCCAGCAGCCAAGATTGGGGAATGCTAGGAGAGACCCAGTACTTC	CASSQDWGMLGETQYF
NA	TRBV11-2	TRBJ2-7	NA	TGTGCCAGCAGCTCGATCTCCGGGACAACCTCCTACGAGCAGTACTTC	CASSSISGTTSYEQYF
NA	TRBV4-3	TRBJ1-5	TRBD1	TGCGCCAGCAGCCAAGATCGTATTAGGACAGGGGGGAATCAGCCCCAGCATTTT	CASSQDRIRTGGNQPQHF
NA	TRBV5-1	TRBJ2-7	TRBD2	TGCGCCAGCAGCTTGGGCGGGGGACTAGCGGGAGTCGAGCAGTACTTC	CASSLGGGLAGVEQYF
few	TRBV5-5	TRBJ1-3	NA	TGTGCCAGCAGCTTGGGGCAAAGCTCTGGAAACACCATATATTTT	CASSLGQSSGNTIYF
NA	TRBV5-5	TRBJ2-3	NA	TGTGCCAGCAGTTGGGACACGAGCTCCACAGATACGCAGTATTTT	CASSWDTSSTDTQYF
NA	TRBV30	TRBJ1-5	NA	TGTGCCTGGAGTAAGGTAGGACAAGCCGGTGGGCCCCAGCATTTT	CAWSKVGQAGGPQHF
NA	TRBV7-2	TRBJ2-2	TRBD2	TGTGCCAGCAGAACCGGGACTAGCGGGGGGACCGGGGAGCTGTTTTTT	CASRTGTSGGTGELFF